This T cell receptor (beta chain) was recorded in a study of CXCR3-negative and CXCR3-positive naive CD8 T cells. Overall study: The libraries yielded about 130 million TRB reads, about 1.5 +/- 0.3 million each.

Looked up from germline, CDR1 is DFQATT and CDR2 is SNEGSKA (reference sequence). The CDR3 consists of 16 residues. Study-level results: Both of the naive subsets showed about the same high diversity, but memory CD8+ cells had much less. With respect to TRBV-TRBJ usage, naive CXCR3-negative and CXCR3-positive cells were similar; memory differed.

Through 5' RACE with UMI labels, the TRB cDNA libraries were prepared. From the 5' RACE reads, TCRdb lists one entry per CDR3 protein and no DNA. The sample includes 60,000 or so distinct CDR3 sequences. A remark on this clonotype: What it binds is not known.

The chain carries TRBV20-1 and TRBJ2-3; TCRdb lists TRBD2, though no DNA is available to test this call. This TCR came from a human donor in good health. Some clones in this sample may be carry-over from other donors' samples. Sequenced material: memory CD8+ T cells from blood. This chain's CDR3 is CSASEDWITSTDTQYF.